The clone carrying this TCR beta chain was seen ten or more times. Its cognate antigen is unknown. The data were obtained in a study of response to subunit inactivated influenza vaccine. Notes on the study in general: A suggestion made by the authors is that each seasonal influenza vaccination recruits few new T cells.

TCRdb redid the calling of the RT-PCR reads with MiXCR, one entry per CDR3 protein. The sample shows 590,000 or so distinct CDR3 sequences, about 15% of them seen only once. This CDR3 region has 13 residues. Germline V gene data show CDR1 as MNHEY and CDR2 as SMNVEV (reference sequence). After removal of 2 bases from V and 7 bases from J, the junction contained 4 bases not matched to a gene. The TCR originated in a man aged 50-60 years who received an inactivated influenza vaccine. Sample: PBMCs from blood, taken approximately 15 days before vaccination. The chain employs TRBV27 and TRBJ1-2; TRBD1 matches at 7 bases. CDR3 sequence: CASSLEGAGGYTF. DNA for the CDR3: TGTGCCAGCAGTTTAGAGGGGGCTGGTGGCTACACCTTC.